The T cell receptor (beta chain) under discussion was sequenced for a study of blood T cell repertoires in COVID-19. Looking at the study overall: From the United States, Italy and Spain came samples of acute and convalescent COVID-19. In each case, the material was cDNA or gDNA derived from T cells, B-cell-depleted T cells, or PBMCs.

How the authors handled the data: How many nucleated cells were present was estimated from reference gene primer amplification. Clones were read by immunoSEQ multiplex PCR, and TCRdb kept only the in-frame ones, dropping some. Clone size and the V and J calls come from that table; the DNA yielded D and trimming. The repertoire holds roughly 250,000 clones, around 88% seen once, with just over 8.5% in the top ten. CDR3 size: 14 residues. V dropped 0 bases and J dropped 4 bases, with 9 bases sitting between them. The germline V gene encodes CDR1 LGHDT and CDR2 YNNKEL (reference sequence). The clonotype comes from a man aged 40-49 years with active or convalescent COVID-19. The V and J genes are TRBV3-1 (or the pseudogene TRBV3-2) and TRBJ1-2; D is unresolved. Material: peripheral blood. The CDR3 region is CASSQELGPYGYTF. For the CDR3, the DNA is TGTGCCAGCAGCCAAGAGCTTGGGCCCTATGGCTACACCTTC.